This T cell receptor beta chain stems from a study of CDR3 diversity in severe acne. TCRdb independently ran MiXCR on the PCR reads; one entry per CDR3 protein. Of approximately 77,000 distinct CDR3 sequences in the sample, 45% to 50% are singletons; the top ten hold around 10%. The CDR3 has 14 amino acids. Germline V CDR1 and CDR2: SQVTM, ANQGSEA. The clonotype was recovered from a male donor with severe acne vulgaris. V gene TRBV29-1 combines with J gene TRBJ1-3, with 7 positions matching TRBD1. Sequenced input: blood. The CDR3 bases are TGCAGTTTAGGGGGACAGTACTCTGGAAACACCATATATTTT. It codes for CSLGGQYSGNTIYF.